This is a list of T cell receptor beta chains from one sample in a study of blood T cell repertoires in COVID-19. Some clones are missing from TCRdb's copy, which holds only in-frame ones; the method was immunoSEQ multiplex PCR. The sample has around 250,000 clones; over 80% are singletons. Sequences were obtained from peripheral blood. These receptors were collected from a man aged 55 to 70 who had recovered from COVID-19. Each CDR3 is given with its conserved first and last residue. The order of the fields is clone size, CDR3 length, V gene, J gene, D gene, CDR3 DNA, CDR3 protein. A D gene is named only where the DNA matches it firmly. Rows may omit the clone size; those that give it use once, few, many or a size class.

size: -; length: 14; V: TRBV19; J: TRBJ2-7; D: TRBD1; DNA: TGTGCCAGTAGGCGGGGGACAGGGGTCTACGAGCAGTACTTC; CDR3: CASRRGTGVYEQYF
size: few; length: 13; V: TRBV30; J: TRBJ2-7; D: TRBD1; DNA: TGTGCCTGGGAGGGACAGACAACCTACGAGCAGTACTTC; CDR3: CAWEGQTTYEQYF
size: -; length: 16; V: TRBV14; J: TRBJ2-3; D: -; DNA: TGTGCCAGCAGTCACACCAGCGGCGGTTCGGCTGATACGCAGTATTTT; CDR3: CASSHTSGGSADTQYF
size: -; length: 17; V: TRBV27; J: TRBJ2-7; D: -; DNA: TGTGCCAGCAGTTTAGCCTCGGGCGGACACGGAGCCTACGAGCAGTACTTC; CDR3: CASSLASGGHGAYEQYF
size: -; length: 13; V: TRBV6-2/TRBV6-3; J: TRBJ1-3; D: TRBD1; DNA: TGTGCCAGCAGTTACGGGACAGGTACCACCATATATTTT; CDR3: CASSYGTGTTIYF
size: once; length: 13; V: TRBV5-1; J: TRBJ1-1; D: -; DNA: TGCGCCAGCAGCTTAGGGACATCCGGTGAAGCTTTCTTT; CDR3: CASSLGTSGEAFF
size: -; length: 14; V: TRBV6-1; J: TRBJ1-5; D: TRBD1; DNA: TGTGCCAGCAGTGAGGGACAGGTTAATCAGCCCCAGCATTTT; CDR3: CASSEGQVNQPQHF
size: -; length: 15; V: TRBV6-5; J: TRBJ1-6; D: -; DNA: TGTGCCAGCAGTTATCGGGGTAGCGGGAATTCACCCCTCCACTTT; CDR3: CASSYRGSGNSPLHF
size: -; length: 16; V: TRBV24-1; J: TRBJ1-4; D: -; DNA: TGTGCCACCAGAAACCCGACCAGGGTAACGGGTGAAAAACTGTTTTTT; CDR3: CATRNPTRVTGEKLFF
size: -; length: 11; V: TRBV19; J: TRBJ2-5; D: -; DNA: TGTGCCAGTAGTGGCCGAGAGACCCAGTACTTC; CDR3: CASSGRETQYF
size: few; length: 13; V: TRBV12-3/TRBV12-4; J: TRBJ1-6; D: TRBD1; DNA: TGTGCCAGCAGCCGGGACAGTAATTCACCCCTCCACTTT; CDR3: CASSRDSNSPLHF